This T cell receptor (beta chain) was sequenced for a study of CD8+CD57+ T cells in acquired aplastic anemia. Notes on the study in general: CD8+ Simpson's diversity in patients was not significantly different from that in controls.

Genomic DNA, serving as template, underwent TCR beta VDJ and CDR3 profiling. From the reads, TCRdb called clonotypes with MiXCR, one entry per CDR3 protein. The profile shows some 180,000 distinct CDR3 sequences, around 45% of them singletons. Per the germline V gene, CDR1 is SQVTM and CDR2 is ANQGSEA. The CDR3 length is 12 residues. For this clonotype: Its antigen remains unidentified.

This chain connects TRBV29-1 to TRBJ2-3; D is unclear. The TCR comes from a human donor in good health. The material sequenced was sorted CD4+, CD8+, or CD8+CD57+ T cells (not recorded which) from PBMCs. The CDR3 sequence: CAALPSTDTQYF. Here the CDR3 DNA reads TGCGCGGCGTTACCTAGCACAGATACGCAGTATTTT.